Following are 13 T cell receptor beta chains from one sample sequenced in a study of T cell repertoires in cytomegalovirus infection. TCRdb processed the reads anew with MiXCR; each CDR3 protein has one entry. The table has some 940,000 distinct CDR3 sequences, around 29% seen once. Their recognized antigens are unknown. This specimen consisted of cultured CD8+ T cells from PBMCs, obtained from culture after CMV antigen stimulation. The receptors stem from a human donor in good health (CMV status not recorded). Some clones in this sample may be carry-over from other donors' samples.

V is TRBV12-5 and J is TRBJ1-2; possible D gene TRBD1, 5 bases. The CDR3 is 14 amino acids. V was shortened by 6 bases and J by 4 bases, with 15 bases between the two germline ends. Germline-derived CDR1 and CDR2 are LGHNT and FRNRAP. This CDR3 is CASGSIDSGYGYTF. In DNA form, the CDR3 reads TGTGCTAGTGGATCGATCGACAGCGGCTATGGCTACACCTTC.

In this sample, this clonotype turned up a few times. This CDR3 is CASSSGQGLNSPLHF. The CDR3 DNA sequence: TGTGCCAGCAGTTCAGGACAGGGGTTGAATTCACCCCTCCACTTT. V and J are TRBV27 and TRBJ1-6; 9 bases match TRBD1. Germline trimming cut 4 bases from V and 7 bases from J; bases unmatched to any gene: 5. CDR3 length: 15 amino acids. Germline V gene lookup returns CDR1 MNHEY and CDR2 SMNVEV (reference sequence).

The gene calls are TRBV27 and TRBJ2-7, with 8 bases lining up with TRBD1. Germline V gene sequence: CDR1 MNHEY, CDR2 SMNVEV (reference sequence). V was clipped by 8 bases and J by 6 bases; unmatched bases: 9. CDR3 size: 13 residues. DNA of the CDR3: TGTGCCAGCGGATCAGGGGGCGCGCCCGAGCAGTACGTC. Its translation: CASGSGGAPEQYV.

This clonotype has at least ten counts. This CDR3 is CASSVGQGFTEQFF. The CDR3 bases are TGTGCCAGTAGTGTCGGACAGGGGTTTACTGAGCAGTTCTTC. This chain connects TRBV19 to TRBJ2-1, with 9 bases fitting TRBD1. The V segment lost 5 bases and the J segment 9 bases; nucleotides outside the gene matches: 8. CDR3 size: 14 residues. In germline, CDR1 is LNHDA, CDR2 SQIVND (reference sequence).

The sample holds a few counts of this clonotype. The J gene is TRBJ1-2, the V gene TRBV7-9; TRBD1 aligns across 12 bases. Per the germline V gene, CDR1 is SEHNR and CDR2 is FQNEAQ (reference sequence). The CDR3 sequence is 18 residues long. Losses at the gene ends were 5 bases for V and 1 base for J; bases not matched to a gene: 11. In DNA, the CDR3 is TGTGCCAGCAGCGGATACCGGGACAGGGGGCTCCTTAACTATGGCTACACCTTC. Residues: CASSGYRDRGLLNYGYTF.

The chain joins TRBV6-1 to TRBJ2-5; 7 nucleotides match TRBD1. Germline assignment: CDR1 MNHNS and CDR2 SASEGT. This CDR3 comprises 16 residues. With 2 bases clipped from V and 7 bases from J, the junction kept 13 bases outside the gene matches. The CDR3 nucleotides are TGTGCCAGCAGTGAATGGGAGACAGGGTCGCAGGGGACCCAGTACTTC. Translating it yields CASSEWETGSQGTQYF.

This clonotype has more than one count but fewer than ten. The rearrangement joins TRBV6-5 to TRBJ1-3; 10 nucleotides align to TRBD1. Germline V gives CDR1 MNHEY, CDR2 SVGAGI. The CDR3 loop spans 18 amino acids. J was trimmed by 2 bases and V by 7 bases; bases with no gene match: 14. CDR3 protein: CASIPLGWDRGPGNTIYF. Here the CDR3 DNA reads TGTGCCAGCATCCCGCTCGGGTGGGACAGGGGACCTGGAAACACCATATATTTT.

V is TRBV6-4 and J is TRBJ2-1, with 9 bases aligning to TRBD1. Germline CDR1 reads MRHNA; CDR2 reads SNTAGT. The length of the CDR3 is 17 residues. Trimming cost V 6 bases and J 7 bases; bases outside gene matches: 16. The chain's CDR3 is CASRIGDRVTYRNEQFF. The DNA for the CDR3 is TGTGCCAGCAGGATAGGGGACAGGGTGACATACAGGAATGAGCAGTTCTTC.

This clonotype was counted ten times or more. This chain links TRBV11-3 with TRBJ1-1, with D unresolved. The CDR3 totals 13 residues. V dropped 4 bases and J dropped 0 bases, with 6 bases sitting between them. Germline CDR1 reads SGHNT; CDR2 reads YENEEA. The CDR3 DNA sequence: TGTGCCAGCAGCTCATCATTGAACACTGAAGCTTTCTTT. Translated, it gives CASSSSLNTEAFF.

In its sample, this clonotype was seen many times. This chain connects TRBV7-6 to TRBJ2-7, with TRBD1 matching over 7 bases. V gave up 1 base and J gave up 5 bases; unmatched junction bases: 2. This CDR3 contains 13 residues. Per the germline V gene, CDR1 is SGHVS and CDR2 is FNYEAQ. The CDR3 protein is CASSLGQGNEQYV. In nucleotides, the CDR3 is TGTGCCAGCAGCTTAGGACAGGGAAACGAGCAGTACGTC.

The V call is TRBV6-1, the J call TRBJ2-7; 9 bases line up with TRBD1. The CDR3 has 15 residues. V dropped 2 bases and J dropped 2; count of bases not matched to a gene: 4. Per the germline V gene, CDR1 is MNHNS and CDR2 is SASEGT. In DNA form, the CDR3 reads TGTGCCAGCAGTGAATTCGGGACAGGGACCTACGAGCAGTACTTC. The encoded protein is CASSEFGTGTYEQYF.

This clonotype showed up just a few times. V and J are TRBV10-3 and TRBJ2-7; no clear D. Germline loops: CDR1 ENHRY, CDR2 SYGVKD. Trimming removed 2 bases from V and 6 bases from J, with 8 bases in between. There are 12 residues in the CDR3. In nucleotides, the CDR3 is TGTGCCATCAGTGAGCAAGAGGCCGAGCAGTACTTC. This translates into CAISEQEAEQYF.

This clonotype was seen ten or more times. CDR3 DNA: TGTGCCAGCAGCCAACAGGGTACCTACGAGCAGTACTTC. Protein product: CASSQQGTYEQYF. This sequence joins TRBV7-6 and TRBJ2-7; TRBD1 is a possible D gene (6 bases). V dropped 5 bases and J dropped 2 bases, with 10 bases sitting between them. The germline gives CDR1 SGHVS, CDR2 FNYEAQ. The CDR3 is 13 residues long.